The rows below give T cell receptor beta chains drawn from one sample of a study of early T cells in non-severe SARS-CoV-2 infection. TCRdb independently ran MiXCR on the 5' RACE reads; one entry per CDR3 protein. The sample lists 20,000 to 25,000 distinct CDR3 sequences, 4.5% to 7% occurring once. Material for sequencing was whole blood. The receptors here all came from an adult who was a healthcare worker with PCR-confirmed SARS-CoV-2 infection or an uninfected control (not recorded which). CDR3s leave out the opening cysteine and the closing phenylalanine or tryptophan. D genes are given only for firm matches.

j_gene	d_gene	v_gene	CDR3aa
TRBJ1-2	TRBD1	TRBV6-5	ASSYSRDRARHGYT
TRBJ1-4	-	TRBV20-1	SARDPFVEKLF
TRBJ1-6	-	TRBV6-5	ASRGFGTTNSPLH
TRBJ2-2	-	TRBV18	ASSPLLGRNTGELF
TRBJ2-2	TRBD2	TRBV29-1	SVKPRGSNTGELF
TRBJ2-7	-	TRBV20-1	SARDPRTSSTYEQY
TRBJ1-1	TRBD1	TRBV12-3/TRBV12-4	ASSNLRQGSAEAF
TRBJ2-5	-	TRBV19	ASSPRMAQETQY
TRBJ1-1	TRBD1	TRBV20-1	SARQGTGNTEAF
TRBJ1-6	-	TRBV6-1	ASSEGLELSPLH
TRBJ2-5	TRBD2	TRBV29-1	SVGSGGVQETQY
TRBJ1-6	-	TRBV13	ASSTTGGSPLH
TRBJ1-4	-	TRBV7-7	ASSPLGKLF
TRBJ2-1	-	TRBV7-6	ASSLGSYNEQF
TRBJ2-3	-	TRBV12-3/TRBV12-4	ASSLAGPTDTQY
TRBJ2-1	-	TRBV12-3/TRBV12-4	ASSPPGGGQF
TRBJ2-2	TRBD1	TRBV20-1	SANRDRGSGELF
TRBJ1-2	-	TRBV10-1	ASSEETPYGYT
TRBJ1-5	-	TRBV20-1	SARTTYFNQPQH
TRBJ1-1	-	TRBV16	ASSRQINTEAF
TRBJ2-3	-	TRBV6-6	ASSSTGRGPDTQY
TRBJ1-3	TRBD1	TRBV12-3/TRBV12-4	ASSTGQASSGNTIY
TRBJ1-6	-	TRBV20-1	SASVGAGHSPLH
TRBJ2-1	-	TRBV24-1	ATSDFRQGGRNEQF
TRBJ1-6	-	TRBV18	ASSPKGSDSPLH
TRBJ1-1	TRBD1	TRBV18	ASSGGQDMNTEAF
TRBJ2-3	-	TRBV6-5	ASSYDATDTQY
TRBJ1-2	TRBD1	TRBV7-6	ASSLGIGGAVYGYT
TRBJ2-5	-	TRBV5-1	ASSLDGETQY
TRBJ2-2	TRBD1	TRBV6-1	ASRWGQGAGELF
TRBJ2-1	-	TRBV5-1	ASSLRPRGAPSSYNEQF
TRBJ1-5	-	TRBV7-8	ASSSPGPQPQH
TRBJ2-3	-	TRBV5-6	ASSSLRAVTDTQY
TRBJ1-5	-	TRBV21-1	ASSKGTGNQPQH
TRBJ1-1	-	TRBV18	ASSPRPTNTEAF
TRBJ2-2	-	TRBV7-2	ASSQRTRHPSGELF
TRBJ1-1	-	TRBV5-1	ASSPRGGPATEAF
TRBJ2-3	-	TRBV12-3/TRBV12-4	ASSMKGGLTDTQY
TRBJ2-2	TRBD2	TRBV5-6	ASSWSGGITGELF
TRBJ2-2	-	TRBV5-1	ASSFRGDPGELF
TRBJ1-4	-	TRBV2	ASKGHRDEKLF
TRBJ2-1	-	TRBV6-4	ASSEIADNEQF
TRBJ2-1	-	TRBV5-1	ASSLGSVDNEQF
TRBJ2-5	-	TRBV11-2	ASSLEGTRRETQY
TRBJ1-5	TRBD1	TRBV7-9	ASSPGQGNQPQH
TRBJ1-2	-	TRBV20-1	SATPNGADYGYT
TRBJ1-4	-	TRBV7-2	ASSQPNEKLF
TRBJ1-1	TRBD1	TRBV7-9	ASSSRTGSGRTEAF
TRBJ1-4	TRBD1	TRBV2	ASSRRPPDRGQGPANEKLF
TRBJ2-3	TRBD1	TRBV29-1	SVDQGADTQY